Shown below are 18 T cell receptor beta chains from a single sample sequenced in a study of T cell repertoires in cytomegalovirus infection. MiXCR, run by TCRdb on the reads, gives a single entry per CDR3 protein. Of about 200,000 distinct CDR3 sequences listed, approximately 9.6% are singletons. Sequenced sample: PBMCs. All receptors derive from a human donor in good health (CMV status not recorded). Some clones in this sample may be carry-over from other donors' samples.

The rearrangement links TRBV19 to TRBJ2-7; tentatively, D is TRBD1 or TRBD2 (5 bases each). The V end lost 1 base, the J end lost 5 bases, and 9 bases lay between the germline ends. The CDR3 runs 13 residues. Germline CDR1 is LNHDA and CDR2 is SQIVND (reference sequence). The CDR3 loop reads CASSIGGSDEQYF. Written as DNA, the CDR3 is TGTGCCAGTAGTATAGGGGGGAGCGACGAGCAGTACTTC. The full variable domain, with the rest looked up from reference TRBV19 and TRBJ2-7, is DGGITQSPKYLFRKEGQNVTLSCEQNLNHDAMYWYRQDPGQGLRLIYYSQIVNDFQKGDIAEGYSVSREKKESFPLTVTSAQKNPTAFYLCASSIGGSDEQYFGPGTRLTVT.

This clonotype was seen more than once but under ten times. CDR3 loop: CASSHSRAVDAEAFF. DNA of the CDR3: TGTGCCAGCAGCCACTCCAGGGCGGTGGACGCTGAAGCTTTCTTT. The chain joins TRBV6-5 to TRBJ1-1; maybe TRBD1 (5 bases). The CDR3 spans 15 residues. V dropped 6 bases and J dropped 6 bases, with 20 bases sitting between them. Germline CDR1 and CDR2: MNHEY and SVGAGI.

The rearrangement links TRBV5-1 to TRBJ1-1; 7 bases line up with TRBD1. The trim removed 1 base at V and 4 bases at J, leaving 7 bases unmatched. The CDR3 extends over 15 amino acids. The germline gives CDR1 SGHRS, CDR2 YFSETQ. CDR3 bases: TGCGCCAGCAGCTTGCACGGGACAGCTAGCACTGAAGCTTTCTTT. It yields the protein CASSLHGTASTEAFF.

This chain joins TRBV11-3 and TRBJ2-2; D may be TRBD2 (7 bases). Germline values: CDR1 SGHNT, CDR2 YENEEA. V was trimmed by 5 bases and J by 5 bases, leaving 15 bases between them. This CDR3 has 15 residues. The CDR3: CASSEGGRGTGELFF. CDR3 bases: TGTGCCAGCAGCGAGGGGGGGCGCGGTACCGGGGAGCTGTTTTTT.

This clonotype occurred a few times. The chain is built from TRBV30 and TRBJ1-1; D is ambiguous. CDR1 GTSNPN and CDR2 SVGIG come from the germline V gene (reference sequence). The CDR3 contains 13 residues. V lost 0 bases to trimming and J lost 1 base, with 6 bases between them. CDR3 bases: TGTGCCTGGAGTGTCGGACGGAACACTGAAGCTTTCTTT. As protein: CAWSVGRNTEAFF.

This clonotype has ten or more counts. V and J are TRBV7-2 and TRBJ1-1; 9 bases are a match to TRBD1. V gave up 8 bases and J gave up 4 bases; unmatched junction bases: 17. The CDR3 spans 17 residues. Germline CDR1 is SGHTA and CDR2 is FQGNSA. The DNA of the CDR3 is TGTGCCAGCCTCGCCCCGGGACAGGGTGGAAGAAGCACTGAAGCTTTCTTT. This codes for CASLAPGQGGRSTEAFF.

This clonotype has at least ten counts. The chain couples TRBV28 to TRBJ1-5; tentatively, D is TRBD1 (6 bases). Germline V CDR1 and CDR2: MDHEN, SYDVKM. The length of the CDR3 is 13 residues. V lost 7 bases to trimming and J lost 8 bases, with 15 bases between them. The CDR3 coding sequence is TGTGCCAGCACCAAAGACAGGTGGGAGCCCCAGCATTTT. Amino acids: CASTKDRWEPQHF.

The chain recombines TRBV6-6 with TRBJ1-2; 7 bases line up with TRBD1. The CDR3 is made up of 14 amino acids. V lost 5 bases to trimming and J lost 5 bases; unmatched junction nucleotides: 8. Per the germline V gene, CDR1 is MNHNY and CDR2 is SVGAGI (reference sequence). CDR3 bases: TGTGCCAGCAGTAATCGTCAGGGGGATTATGGCTACACCTTC. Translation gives CASSNRQGDYGYTF.

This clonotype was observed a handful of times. The CDR3 is CSARTSGGTYNSPLHF. DNA for the CDR3: TGCAGTGCTAGAACCTCCGGAGGGACCTATAATTCACCCCTCCACTTT. The gene calls are TRBV20-1 and TRBJ1-6; D not resolved. This CDR3 has 16 residues. Germline-derived CDR1 and CDR2 are DFQATT and SNEGSKA (reference sequence). Trimming removed 2 bases at V and 2 bases at J, with 13 bases between.

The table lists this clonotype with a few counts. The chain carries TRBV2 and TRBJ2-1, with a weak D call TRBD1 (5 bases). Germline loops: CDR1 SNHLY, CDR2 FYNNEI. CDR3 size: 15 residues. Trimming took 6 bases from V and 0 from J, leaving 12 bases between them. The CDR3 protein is CASRTDLSSYNEQFF. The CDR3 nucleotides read TGTGCCAGCAGGACAGACTTGAGCTCCTACAATGAGCAGTTCTTC. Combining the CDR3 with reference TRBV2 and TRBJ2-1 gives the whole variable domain EPEVTQTPSHQVTQMGQEVILRCVPISNHLYFYWYRQILGQKVEFLVSFYNNEISEKSEIFDDQFSVERPDGSNFTLKIRSTKLEDSAMYFCASRTDLSSYNEQFFGPGTRLTVL.

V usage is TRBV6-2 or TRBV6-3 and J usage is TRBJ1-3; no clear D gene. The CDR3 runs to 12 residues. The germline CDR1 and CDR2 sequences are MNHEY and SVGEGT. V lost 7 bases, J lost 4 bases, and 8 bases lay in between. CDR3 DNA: TGTGCCAGCACCCCGACAGGAAACACCATATATTTT. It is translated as CASTPTGNTIYF.

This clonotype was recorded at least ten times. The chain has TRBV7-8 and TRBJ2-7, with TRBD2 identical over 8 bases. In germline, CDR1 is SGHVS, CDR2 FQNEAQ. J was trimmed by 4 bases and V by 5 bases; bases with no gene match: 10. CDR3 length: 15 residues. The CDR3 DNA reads TGTGCCAGCAGCCCTTCCCGGACTAGCATGTACGAGCAGTACTTC. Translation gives CASSPSRTSMYEQYF.

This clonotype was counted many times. CDR3 in DNA: TGTGCCAGCAGCTTAGTGCGAAGCCAAGAGACCCAGTACTTC. Its translation is CASSLVRSQETQYF. The rearrangement links TRBV7-2 to TRBJ2-5; D unresolved. Germline values: CDR1 SGHTA, CDR2 FQGNSA. The CDR3 has 14 amino acids. V was cut by 1 base and J by 1 base, with 7 bases left in between. Full variable domain (rest looked up from reference TRBV7-2 and TRBJ2-5): GAGVSQSPSNKVTEKGKDVELRCDPISGHTALYWYRQSLGQGLEFLIYFQGNSAPDKSGLPSDRFSAERTGGSVSTLTIQRTQQEDSAVYLCASSLVRSQETQYFGPGTRLLVL.

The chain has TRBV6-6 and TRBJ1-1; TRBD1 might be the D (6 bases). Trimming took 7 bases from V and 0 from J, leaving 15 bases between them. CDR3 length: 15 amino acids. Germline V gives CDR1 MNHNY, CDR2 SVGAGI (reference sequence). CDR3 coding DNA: TGTGCCAGCACCCACGGGGGCACGATGAACACTGAAGCTTTCTTT. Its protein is CASTHGGTMNTEAFF.

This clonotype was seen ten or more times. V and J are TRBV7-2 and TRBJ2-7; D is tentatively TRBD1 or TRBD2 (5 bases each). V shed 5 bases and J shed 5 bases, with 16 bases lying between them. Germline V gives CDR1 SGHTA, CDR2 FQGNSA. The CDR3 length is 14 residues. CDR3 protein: CASSPLGVQHEQYF. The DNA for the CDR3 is TGTGCCAGCAGCCCGCTGGGGGTCCAACACGAGCAGTACTTC.

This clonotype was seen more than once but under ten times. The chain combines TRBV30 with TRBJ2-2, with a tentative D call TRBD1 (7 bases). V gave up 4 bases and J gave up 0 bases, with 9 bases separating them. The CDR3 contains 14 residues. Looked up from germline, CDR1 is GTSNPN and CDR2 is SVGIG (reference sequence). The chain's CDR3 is CAWIRGANTGELFF. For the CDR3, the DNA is TGTGCCTGGATCAGGGGGGCGAACACCGGGGAGCTGTTTTTT.

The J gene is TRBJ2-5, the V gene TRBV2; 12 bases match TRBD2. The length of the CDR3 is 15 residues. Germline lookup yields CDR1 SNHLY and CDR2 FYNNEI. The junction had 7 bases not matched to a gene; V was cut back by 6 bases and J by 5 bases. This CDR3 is CASSASGGALETQYF. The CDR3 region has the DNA TGTGCCAGCAGCGCTAGCGGGGGGGCGCTGGAGACCCAGTACTTC.

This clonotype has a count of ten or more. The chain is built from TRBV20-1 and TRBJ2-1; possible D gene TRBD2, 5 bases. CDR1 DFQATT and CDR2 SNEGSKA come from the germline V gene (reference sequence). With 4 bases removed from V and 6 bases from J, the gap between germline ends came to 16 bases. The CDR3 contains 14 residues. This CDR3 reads CSANRAVSGNEQFF. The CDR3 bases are TGCAGTGCTAACCGAGCGGTATCGGGCAATGAGCAGTTCTTC.